The 15 T cell receptor beta chains given below trace back to one sample, sequenced in a study of cytomegalovirus exposure and HLA in healthy donors. PCR used 60 Vbeta primers and 13 Jbeta primers. Produced via immunoSEQ multiplex PCR; TCRdb's table is partial and in-frame only. The sample has roughly 140,000 clones, around 85% seen once. Sequencing used PBMCs. The receptors derive from a man aged 40-50 years in good health and CMV-seropositive.

The J gene is TRBJ2-5, the V gene TRBV27; the D gene is possibly TRBD2 (5 bases). Germline values: CDR1 MNHEY, CDR2 SMNVEV (reference sequence). This CDR3 spans 13 amino acids. Trimming cost V 5 bases and J 5 bases, with 12 bases left between them. The CDR3 DNA follows: TGTGCCAGCAGTGCCCGAGAGCGGGAGACCCAGTACTTC. The encoded protein is CASSARERETQYF.

This clone showed up just once. The chain carries TRBV7-9 and TRBJ2-6, with D perhaps matching TRBD2 (7 bases). Germline V CDR1 and CDR2: SEHNR, FQNEAQ (reference sequence). This CDR3 contains 18 residues. Trimming shortened V by 5 bases and J by 5 bases, and 22 bases separated the two germline ends. This CDR3 reads CASSPAGAGEERANVLTF. CDR3 sequence (DNA): TGTGCCAGCAGCCCCGCGGGGGCGGGGGAGGAGAGGGCCAACGTCCTGACTTTC.

This rearrangement joins TRBV5-1 to TRBJ1-2; tentative D call: TRBD1 (5 bases). The germline V gene has CDR1 SGHRS and CDR2 YFSETQ. CDR3 length: 16 amino acids. V was pared by 0 bases and J by 8 bases, with 20 bases between. CDR3 loop: CASSLGSGDLTRGYTF. Here the CDR3 DNA reads TGCGCCAGCAGCTTGGGGAGCGGGGACCTGACTAGGGGCTACACCTTC.

Turning to this clone: The junction and the germline gene differ at one end; a read error may be behind it. The CDR3 spells CASSYSQGGNTEASF. CDR3 bases: TGTGCCAGCAGTTACTCGCAGGGTGGGAACACTGAAGCTTCCTTT. The chain links TRBV6-6 to TRBJ1-1, with D possibly TRBD1 on 5 matching bases. The CDR3 has 15 residues. Looked up from germline, CDR1 is MNHNY and CDR2 is SVGAGI (reference sequence).

The V call is TRBV6-1, the J call TRBJ1-5; D not certain. The CDR3 consists of 14 residues. Germline loops: CDR1 MNHNS, CDR2 SASEGT. Trimming left V 5 bases short and J 6 bases short, with 14 bases between. CDR3 sequence: CASSPLPSFQPQHF. The DNA for the CDR3 is TGTGCCAGCAGTCCCCTCCCCTCTTTTCAGCCCCAGCATTTT.

V gene TRBV11-2 combines with J gene TRBJ2-5, with 8 bases lining up with TRBD2. V trimming: 1 base; J trimming: 7 bases; junction bases outside the gene matches: 5. In germline, CDR1 is SGHAT, CDR2 FQNNGV. This CDR3 contains 14 residues. For the CDR3, the DNA is TGTGCCAGCAGCTTAGCTACTAGCGGAGGGACCCAGTACTTC. It codes for CASSLATSGGTQYF.

This rearrangement joins TRBV2 to TRBJ2-7, with D perhaps matching TRBD2 (5 bases). The CDR3 has 14 residues. V was cut by 4 bases and J by 5 bases, with 15 bases left in between. Germline loops: CDR1 SNHLY, CDR2 FYNNEI. CDR3 coding DNA: TGTGCCAGCAGTGTGACGGGAATCGGCCACGAGCAGTACTTC. Translating it yields CASSVTGIGHEQYF.

V is TRBV10-2 and J is TRBJ2-7; 7 bases map to TRBD2. CDR1 and CDR2 (germline): WSHSY, SAAADI. CDR3 length equals 13 residues. Trimming at V came to 6 bases and at J to 4 bases, leaving 6 bases not matched to a gene. This chain's CDR3 is CASSRDYVYEQYF. The CDR3 DNA reads as TGCGCCAGCAGCCGGGACTACGTATACGAGCAGTACTTC.

This clone was counted a single time. The chain employs TRBV27 and TRBJ2-7, with 7 positions matching TRBD1. Germline-derived CDR1 and CDR2 are MNHEY and SMNVEV (reference sequence). The CDR3 sequence is 15 residues long. With 4 bases clipped from V and 5 bases from J, the junction kept 11 bases outside the gene matches. The CDR3 protein is CASSSSGTAEDEQYF. DNA of the CDR3: TGTGCCAGCAGTTCATCCGGGACAGCAGAAGACGAGCAGTACTTC.

This chain joins TRBV30 and TRBJ2-5, with 11 nucleotides matching TRBD1. V shed 3 bases and J 1 base; nucleotides not matched to a gene: 1. The length of the CDR3 is 14 residues. CDR1 is GTSNPN and CDR2 is SVGIG in the germline V gene (reference sequence). The CDR3 coding sequence is TGTGCCTGGAGGGGGACAGGGGGCCAAGAGACCCAGTACTTC. Protein product: CAWRGTGGQETQYF.

In DNA form, the CDR3 reads TGCGCCAGCAGCTTGGCCGGGGGGCGGGACGAGCAGTACTTC. It encodes CASSLAGGRDEQYF. The chain combines TRBV5-1 with TRBJ2-7; D may be TRBD2 (7 bases). Trimming shortened V by 0 bases and J by 5 bases, and 12 bases separated the two germline ends. This CDR3 is 14 amino acids long. The V gene's germline CDR1 is SGHRS and CDR2 YFSETQ.

The gene calls are TRBV5-1 and TRBJ1-4; D unresolved. This CDR3 spans 14 amino acids. Germline V CDR1 and CDR2: SGHRS, YFSETQ. V was shortened by 8 bases and J by 0 bases, with 11 bases between the two germline ends. For the CDR3, the DNA is TGCGCCAGTACTACCGGGACAACTAATGAAAAACTGTTTTTT. Translation gives CASTTGTTNEKLFF.

The CDR3 loop reads CASSPTVTSGANTGELFF. CDR3 nucleotides: TGTGCCAGCAGCCCCACAGTAACTAGCGGGGCGAACACCGGGGAGCTGTTTTTT. The chain is built from TRBV7-3 and TRBJ2-2; TRBD2 agrees at 10 bases. The CDR3 totals 18 residues. With 5 bases clipped from V and 0 bases from J, the junction kept 9 bases outside the gene matches. Germline V lookup: CDR1 SGHTA, CDR2 FQGTGA.

The rearrangement joins TRBV4-2 to TRBJ2-3; 12 bases agree with TRBD2. The V and J ends lost 4 bases and 1 base, in that order; junction bases with no gene match: 21. Germline assignment: CDR1 LGHNA and CDR2 YNFKEQ. CDR3 length: 22 amino acids. The CDR3 DNA reads TGTGCCAGCAGCCTTAGGACAGTAACGGGACTAGCGGGCCGGAACGGCACAGATACGCAGTATTTT. Protein sequence: CASSLRTVTGLAGRNGTDTQYF.

This clone was counted between two and nine times. V gene TRBV30 combines with J gene TRBJ1-6; D is unclear. V lost 0 bases to trimming and J lost 6 bases, with 9 bases between them. CDR1 is GTSNPN, CDR2 SVGIG, per germline (reference sequence). The CDR3 is made up of 14 amino acids. The CDR3 protein is CAWSVSGPNSPLHF. Written as DNA, the CDR3 is TGTGCCTGGAGTGTCAGCGGCCCTAATTCACCCCTCCACTTT.